One and the same sample provided the 2 T cell receptor beta chains below, sequenced in a study of cytomegalovirus exposure and HLA in healthy donors. It was with 60 Vbeta and 13 Jbeta primers that the PCR ran. Using immunoSEQ multiplex PCR, the repertoire was profiled, and TCRdb retains in-frame clones only, with some absent. The repertoire consists of about 130,000 clones, with about 69% occurring once and the leading ten covering about 3%. The sequenced material came from PBMCs. These receptors all come from a man aged 30 to 39 in good health and CMV-seronegative.

The chain is built from TRBV4-2 and TRBJ2-3; D perhaps matches TRBD2 (6 bases). The CDR3 has 18 residues. Germline V lookup: CDR1 LGHNA, CDR2 YNFKEQ. V was clipped by 2 bases and J by 3 bases, with 21 bases between them. CDR3 loop: CASSQPFMGTLITDTQYF. CDR3 coding DNA: TGTGCCAGCAGCCAACCTTTTATGGGGACTCTTATTACAGATACGCAGTATTTT.

The chain couples TRBV10-2 to TRBJ2-1; TRBD2 matches at 7 bases. V trimming: 3 bases; J trimming: 5 bases; junction bases outside the gene matches: 7. Germline-derived CDR1 and CDR2 are WSHSY and SAAADI. The CDR3 sequence is 15 residues long. The DNA for the CDR3 is TGCGCCAGCAGTGAAGTTCAGGGAGGGAACAATGAGCAGTTCTTC. Encoded protein: CASSEVQGGNNEQFF.